This T cell receptor beta chain was sequenced in a study of OX40 agonist ivuxolimab in advanced cancers. Sequenced by immunoSEQ multiplex PCR; TCRdb stores in-frame clones only, minus some. This sample carries some 48,000 clones, around 80% of them seen once, and the ten largest clones take under 9.5%. This CDR3 is built from 15 residues. CDR1 and CDR2 from the germline V gene are LNHDA and SQIVND (reference sequence). V was trimmed by 7 bases and J by 4 bases, leaving 19 bases between them. The sequence came from an adult with an advanced solid tumor such as melanoma, head and neck, liver or kidney cancer. This sample comprised CD4+ or CD8+ T cells sorted from blood, obtained in a trial of the OX40 agonist ivuxolimab. The chain is built from TRBV19 and TRBJ1-2; no reliable D call. The CDR3 DNA follows: TGTGCCAGTACCTCCCCGGGAGGATCCCTCTATGGCTACACCTTC. Translated, it gives CASTSPGGSLYGYTF.